The rows below give T cell receptor beta chains drawn from one sample of a study of shared clonotypes between healthy human individuals. Assay: immunoSEQ multiplex PCR; the TCRdb copy retains only in-frame clones and omits some. The sample shows 2 million to 2.5 million clones, 93% of them seen only once. The specimen sequenced was naive CD8+ T cells from PBMCs. The receptors were sampled from a man younger than 30 in good health. Some clones in this sample may be carry-over from other donors' samples. Both conserved end residues are part of each CDR3. A D gene is named only where the DNA matches it firmly. Part of the rows lack a size; the others show once, few, many or a class for expanded clones.

v_gene	abundance	len	d_gene	j_gene	CDR3nt	CDR3aa
TRBV28	once	17	TRBD2	TRBJ2-5	TGTGCCAGCAGTTACCCTAGCGCGGGAGTCTACCAAGAGACCCAGTACTTC	CASSYPSAGVYQETQYF
TRBV27	-	15	-	TRBJ2-7	TGTGCCAGCAGCGTTTCCCCCTCGGGCAGCTACGAGCAGTACTTC	CASSVSPSGSYEQYF
TRBV14	-	15	-	TRBJ2-1	TGTGCCAGCAGCCAAGAACGAGGGTCCTGGAATGAGCAGTTCTTC	CASSQERGSWNEQFF
TRBV6-1	-	15	-	TRBJ2-1	TGTGCCAGCAGTGAATGGCTGGGGATTCTCTATGAGCAGTTCTTC	CASSEWLGILYEQFF
TRBV5-6	-	15	TRBD2	TRBJ2-7	TGTGCCAGCAGCTTGGGGACTAGCGGAGCCTACGAGCAGTACTTC	CASSLGTSGAYEQYF
TRBV14	-	14	TRBD1	TRBJ1-2	TGTGCCAGCAGCACCACAGGGGGTGCCTATGGCTACACCTTC	CASSTTGGAYGYTF
TRBV12-5	few	18	-	TRBJ1-3	TGTGCTAGTGGTTTGTTACAACTTTCAGGGAACGGCGGAAACACCATATATTTT	CASGLLQLSGNGGNTIYF
TRBV2	-	16	-	TRBJ1-5	TGTGCCAGCTTGGGTCGGGGGGCTTGGAGCAATCAGCCCCAGCATTTT	CASLGRGAWSNQPQHF
TRBV19	once	17	TRBD2	TRBJ2-1	TGTGCCAGTAGTATGGGGACTAGCGGGTGGACTAGGAATGAGCAGTTCTTC	CASSMGTSGWTRNEQFF
TRBV7-3	-	16	TRBD1	TRBJ1-5	TGTGCCAGCAGCATCCCGGACAGGGAGGAAGCTCAGCCCCAGCATTTT	CASSIPDREEAQPQHF
TRBV30	-	16	-	TRBJ2-6	TGTGCCTGGAGTGTTGGGGGCCGGTCTGGGGCCAACGTCCTGACTTTC	CAWSVGGRSGANVLTF
TRBV7-2	-	13	-	TRBJ1-1	TGTGCCAGCAGCTACGGCCCAGGCACTGAAGCTTTCTTT	CASSYGPGTEAFF
TRBV9	-	14	-	TRBJ2-1	TGTGCCAGCAGCACAGGTGGGGTGCGCGATGAGCAGTTCTTC	CASSTGGVRDEQFF
TRBV4-1	-	14	TRBD1	TRBJ1-5	TGCGCCAGCAGCCAGCGACAGGGGACTCAGCCCCAGCATTTT	CASSQRQGTQPQHF
TRBV25-1	-	14	TRBD1	TRBJ1-3	TGTGCCAGCAGTGGACAGGGGGCTGGAAACACCATATATTTT	CASSGQGAGNTIYF
TRBV9	-	15	-	TRBJ2-5	TGTGCCAGCAGCGTATGGGGGGTTGTTGAAGAGACCCAGTACTTC	CASSVWGVVEETQYF
TRBV19	-	16	TRBD2	TRBJ2-5	TGTGCCAGTAGTACCCGGGGGGGGTCTGGACAAGAGACCCAGTACTTC	CASSTRGGSGQETQYF
TRBV9	-	13	-	TRBJ2-7	TGTGCCAGCAGCCCCCGGCCCTCCTACGAGCAGTACTTC	CASSPRPSYEQYF
TRBV27	-	15	-	TRBJ2-3	TGTGCCAGCAGACATGCGGGATCTAGCACAGATACGCAGTATTTT	CASRHAGSSTDTQYF
TRBV11-2	-	16	TRBD2	TRBJ2-5	TGTGCCAGCAGCTTGGGGACTAGCGGGAGAGAGGAGACCCAGTACTTC	CASSLGTSGREETQYF
TRBV7-9	once	10	-	TRBJ1-1	TGTGCCAGCAGCGCTTTGGATGCTTTCTTT	CASSALDAFF
TRBV6-1	-	13	-	TRBJ2-7	TGTGCCAGCAGCGCCAGGGATCACTACGAGCAGTACTTC	CASSARDHYEQYF
TRBV28	-	23	-	TRBJ1-2	TGTGCCAGCAGTCTCCGGGGGGCGGATTGGCGGCAGGCCAATCTGGAGAAAAAGGATGGCTACACCTTC	CASSLRGADWRQANLEKKDGYTF
TRBV27	-	15	-	TRBJ1-5	TGTGCCAGCAGTTTCGACAGAAATAGCAATCAGCCCCAGCATTTT	CASSFDRNSNQPQHF
TRBV30	-	14	TRBD1	TRBJ2-7	TGTGCCTGGAGTGTACGAGGGGGCGGCTACGAGCAGTACTTC	CAWSVRGGGYEQYF
TRBV21-1	-	15	-	TRBJ2-7	TGTGCCAGCAGCTGCCGGGACGGGACCTTGGGGGAGCAGTACTTC	CASSCRDGTLGEQYF
TRBV4-1	-	16	-	TRBJ1-2	TGCGCCAGCAGCCAAGGAATTAGACAGCCAGGAAAAGGCTACACCTTC	CASSQGIRQPGKGYTF
TRBV9	-	17	TRBD2	TRBJ2-7	TGTGCCAGCAGCGCCGCCCAAACTAGCGCCTCCCTCTACGAGCAGTACTTC	CASSAAQTSASLYEQYF
TRBV29-1	-	12	TRBD1	TRBJ1-1	TGCAGCGCCAGACAGGGGAACACTGAAGCTTTCTTT	CSARQGNTEAFF
TRBV6-1	-	17	TRBD2	TRBJ2-7	TGTGCCAGCAGTGAAGACGGACTAGCGGGCGTCTCCTACGAGCAGTACTTC	CASSEDGLAGVSYEQYF
TRBV18	-	13	-	TRBJ2-7	TGTGCCAGTTCCCCAGGGAGTGGCTACGAGCAGTACTTC	CASSPGSGYEQYF
TRBV13	-	16	-	TRBJ1-1	TGTGCCAGCAACTCCCAGGGGATTGTACTTGACACTGAAGCTTTCTTT	CASNSQGIVLDTEAFF
TRBV29-1	-	16	-	TRBJ2-1	TGCAGCGTTGAAGATCGGGGAGCGGCCTTCCTCGACGAGCAGTTCTTC	CSVEDRGAAFLDEQFF